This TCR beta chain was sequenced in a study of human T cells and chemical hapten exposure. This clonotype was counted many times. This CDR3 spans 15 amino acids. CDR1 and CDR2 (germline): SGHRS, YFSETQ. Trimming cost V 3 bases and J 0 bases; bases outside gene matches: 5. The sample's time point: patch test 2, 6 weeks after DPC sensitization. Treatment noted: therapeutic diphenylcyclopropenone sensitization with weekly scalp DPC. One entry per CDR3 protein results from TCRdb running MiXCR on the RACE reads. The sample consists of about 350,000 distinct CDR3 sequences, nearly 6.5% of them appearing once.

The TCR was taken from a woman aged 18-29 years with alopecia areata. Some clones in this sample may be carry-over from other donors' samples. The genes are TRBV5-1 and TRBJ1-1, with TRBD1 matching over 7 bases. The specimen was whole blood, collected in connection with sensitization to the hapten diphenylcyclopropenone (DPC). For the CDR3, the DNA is TGCGCCAGCAGCTCCATGGGACAGATGAACACTGAAGCTTTCTTT. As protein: CASSSMGQMNTEAFF.